One sample yielded the 11 T cell receptor beta chains listed below, sequenced in a study of T cells in Graves' hyperthyroidism and ophthalmopathy. Amplified regions were TCR beta CDR3 sequences from RNA transcripts. HTBI primers were the set used in a first-round RT-PCR of the TCR CDR3. MiXCR was run by TCRdb on the multiplex PCR reads, yielding one entry per CDR3 protein. The profile shows about 400,000 distinct CDR3 sequences, more than 13% of them singletons. Sequenced material: blood. Receptors were obtained from a woman aged 25 to 39 with Graves' hyperthyroidism.

The rearrangement joins TRBV19 to TRBJ1-5; D is unresolved. The CDR3 has 14 residues. Germline V gene lookup returns CDR1 LNHDA and CDR2 SQIVND (reference sequence). The V end lost 1 base, the J end lost 0 bases, and 4 bases lay between the germline ends. For the CDR3, the DNA is TGTGCCAGTAGTATAGGAGATAGCAATCAGCCCCAGCATTTT. Its protein product is CASSIGDSNQPQHF.

This clonotype appeared many times. The chain links TRBV5-1 to TRBJ2-1; TRBD2 is a possible D gene (5 bases). Germline V gives CDR1 SGHRS, CDR2 YFSETQ. The CDR3 is made up of 16 amino acids. V was cut by 0 bases and J by 6 bases, with 16 bases left in between. The CDR3 DNA reads as TGCGCCAGCAGCTTGGGCGGCGGACTCATGGTCAATGAGCAGTTCTTC. Translating gives CASSLGGGLMVNEQFF. Variable domain in full (rest from reference TRBV5-1 and TRBJ2-1): KAGVTQTPRYLIKTRGQQVTLSCSPISGHRSVSWYQQTPGQGLQFLFEYFSETQRNKGNFPGRFSGRQFSNSRSEMNVSTLELGDSALYLCASSLGGGLMVNEQFFGPGTRLTVL.

This clonotype was found many times. This chain connects TRBV28 to TRBJ2-1; the D is unclear. The germline V gene encodes CDR1 MDHEN and CDR2 SYDVKM. The V and J ends lost 10 bases and 3 bases respectively, with 10 bases between them. The CDR3 has 12 residues. The chain's CDR3 is CATQGIYNEQFF. The DNA for the CDR3 is TGTGCCACCCAAGGAATCTACAATGAGCAGTTCTTC.

This rearrangement joins TRBV30 to TRBJ1-5; D not certain. This CDR3 contains 14 residues. Germline CDR1 is GTSNPN and CDR2 is SVGIG (reference sequence). V was shortened by 1 base and J by 7 bases, with 14 bases between the two germline ends. The CDR3 DNA reads TGTGCCTGGAGTGGCCCGCGACGCGGCCAGCCCCAGCATTTT. Translation: CAWSGPRRGQPQHF. The whole variable domain, filled in from reference TRBV30 and TRBJ1-5, reads SQTIHQWPATLVQPVGSPLSLECTVEGTSNPNLYWYRQAAGRGLQLLFYSVGIGQISSEVPQNLSASRPQDRQFILSSKKLLLSDSGFYLCAWSGPRRGQPQHFGDGTRLSIL.

The V gene is TRBV4-2, the J gene TRBJ2-1; the match to TRBD2 covers 11 bases. The germline V gene has CDR1 LGHNA and CDR2 YNFKEQ. CDR3 length equals 16 residues. The J segment lost 9 bases and the V segment lost 3 bases, leaving 10 bases of the junction unmatched. CDR3 in amino acids: CASSQSELAGVSEQFF. In DNA form, the CDR3 reads TGTGCCAGCAGCCAGTCCGAACTAGCGGGAGTAAGTGAGCAGTTCTTC.

This clonotype was observed a few times. V gene TRBV7-9 combines with J gene TRBJ1-1, with D tentatively TRBD1 (5 bases). V shed 0 bases and J shed 4 bases, with 9 bases lying between them. The germline V gene encodes CDR1 SEHNR and CDR2 FQNEAQ (reference sequence). This CDR3 contains 14 residues. The CDR3 loop is CASSLAGTSTEAFF. CDR3 nucleotides: TGTGCCAGCAGCTTAGCCGGGACTTCCACTGAAGCTTTCTTT.

This clonotype was counted between two and nine times. The V gene is TRBV20-1, the J gene TRBJ2-1; 7 bases fit TRBD2. J gave up 6 bases and V 1 base, and 9 bases lay outside the gene matches. The CDR3 runs to 15 residues. The germline V gene encodes CDR1 DFQATT and CDR2 SNEGSKA (reference sequence). This CDR3 reads CSARGVGRPSNEQFF. The DNA for the CDR3 is TGCAGTGCTAGAGGCGTCGGGAGGCCTTCCAATGAGCAGTTCTTC.

This clonotype was seen repeatedly, ten times or more. The chain uses TRBV3-1 and TRBJ2-4; 7 nucleotides match TRBD2. Germline-derived CDR1 and CDR2 are LGHDT and YNNKEL (reference sequence). The CDR3 covers 15 residues. The V segment lost 0 bases and the J segment 5 bases; nucleotides outside the gene matches: 4. The CDR3 DNA sequence: TGTGCCAGCAGCCAAGAAGGTCTAGCGGAAAACATTCAGTACTTC. Protein sequence: CASSQEGLAENIQYF.

In this sample, this clonotype turned up a few times. The chain couples TRBV11-2 to TRBJ2-1; D unresolved. The ends were cut back, 6 bases at V and 2 bases at J, with 11 bases in the middle. The germline gives CDR1 SGHAT, CDR2 FQNNGV. The CDR3 has 14 amino acids. CDR3 in DNA: TGTGCCAGCAGTTGGGCCAGGACCTACAATGAGCAGTTCTTC. This sequence encodes CASSWARTYNEQFF.

The table lists this clonotype with many counts. The chain recombines TRBV3-1 with TRBJ1-5; possible D gene TRBD1, 6 bases. The V end lost 5 bases, the J end lost 5 bases, and 13 bases lay between the germline ends. This CDR3 contains 14 residues. Germline CDR1 LGHDT, CDR2 YNNKEL (reference sequence). CDR3 sequence reads: CASSFTGTDQPQHF. CDR3 bases: TGTGCCAGCAGCTTTACAGGGACGGATCAGCCCCAGCATTTT.

This clonotype appeared a few times. V gene TRBV7-9 combines with J gene TRBJ2-7, with TRBD2 matching over 8 bases. Germline V lookup: CDR1 SEHNR, CDR2 FQNEAQ (reference sequence). This CDR3 has 18 amino acids. Germline trimming cut 5 bases from V and 1 base from J; bases unmatched to any gene: 16. The CDR3: CASSPGTSSGAWSYEQYF. DNA for the CDR3: TGTGCCAGCAGCCCTGGGACTAGTAGCGGAGCTTGGTCCTACGAGCAGTACTTC.